This TCR beta chain was recovered during a study of T-cell memory formation after mild COVID-19. Trimming stripped 1 base from V and 1 base from J, with 4 bases between. Germline V gene lookup returns CDR1 SGHTA and CDR2 FQGNSA. The CDR3 loop spans 13 amino acids. This clonotype has ten or more counts. A single record per CDR3 protein comes from TCRdb applying MiXCR to the 5' RACE reads. Among approximately 340,000 distinct CDR3 sequences listed, 15% to 20% were seen once. The V and J genes are TRBV7-2 and TRBJ1-1; D gene unclear. This receptor was obtained from a man aged 18-30 years who had mild COVID-19 (a few samples of this study predate the infection). Cell type and time point are not known. The specimen sequenced was PBMCs or a T cell subset sorted from them (not recorded which). The CDR3 here is CASSLGANTEAFF. The CDR3 nucleotides read TGTGCCAGCAGCTTAGGGGCGAACACTGAAGCTTTCTTT.